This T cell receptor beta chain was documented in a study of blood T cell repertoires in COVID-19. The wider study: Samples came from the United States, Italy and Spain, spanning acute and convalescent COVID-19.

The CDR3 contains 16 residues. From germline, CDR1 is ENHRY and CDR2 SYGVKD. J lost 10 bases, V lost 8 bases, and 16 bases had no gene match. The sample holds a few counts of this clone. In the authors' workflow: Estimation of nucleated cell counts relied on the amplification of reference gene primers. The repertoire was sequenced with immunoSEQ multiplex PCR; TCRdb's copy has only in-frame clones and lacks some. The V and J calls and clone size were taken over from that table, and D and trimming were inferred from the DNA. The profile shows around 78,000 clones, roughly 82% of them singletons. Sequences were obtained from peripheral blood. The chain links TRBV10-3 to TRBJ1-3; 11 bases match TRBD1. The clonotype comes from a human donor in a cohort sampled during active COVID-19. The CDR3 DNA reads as TGTGCCATCGGAAGAATAGGACAGGGGGCTTATAAGACCATATATTTT. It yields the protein CAIGRIGQGAYKTIYF.